A single sample gave rise to the 18 T cell receptor beta chains below, sequenced in a study of CD8 T cells in ankylosing spondylitis. TCRdb called the 5' RACE reads again in MiXCR, with one record for every CDR3 protein. The data show about 150,000 distinct CDR3 sequences, with about a third seen just once and 6% held by the top ten. The sample comprised synovial fluid, either unsorted or a sorted T cell fraction (not recorded which). The receptor set was obtained from a male donor with ankylosing spondylitis.

The CDR3 DNA reads TGTGCCAGCATCGGGACAGGGACCGCTAACTATGGCTACACCTTC. Its protein is CASIGTGTANYGYTF. The chain is built from TRBV3-1 and TRBJ1-2; 9 bases fit TRBD1. The germline V gene encodes CDR1 LGHDT and CDR2 YNNKEL (reference sequence). The CDR3 extends over 15 amino acids. V lost 7 bases and J lost 0; bases outside the gene matches: 6.

The genes are TRBV5-1 and TRBJ2-1, with D tentatively TRBD1 or TRBD2 (5 bases each). The CDR3 totals 12 residues. Germline V gene lookup returns CDR1 SGHRS and CDR2 YFSETQ. The ends were cut back, 3 bases at V and 10 bases at J, with 11 bases in the middle. CDR3 bases: TGCGCCAGCAGCTCTCCGGGACCCGAGCAGTTCTTC. This gives the protein CASSSPGPEQFF.

The rearrangement uses TRBV24-1 and TRBJ2-3; a weak D match, TRBD2 (5 bases). CDR3 length: 16 residues. Trimming took off 1 base at V and 0 bases at J, with 10 bases between the two ends. The germline V gene encodes CDR1 KGHDR and CDR2 SFDVKD. As DNA, the CDR3 is TGTGCCACCAGTGATTTCCCAGCGGAGAGCACAGATACGCAGTATTTT. Its protein product is CATSDFPAESTDTQYF.

This clonotype was observed a handful of times. V and J are TRBV5-1 and TRBJ2-2, with 9 nucleotides matching TRBD1. The CDR3 covers 15 residues. V lost 6 bases, J lost 3 bases, and 6 bases stayed unmatched. Germline loops: CDR1 SGHRS, CDR2 YFSETQ. Here the CDR3 reads CASTVRTGDTGELFF. CDR3 sequence (DNA): TGCGCCAGCACCGTAAGGACAGGGGACACCGGGGAGCTGTTTTTT.

This clonotype is termed medium-sized. V gene TRBV7-2 combines with J gene TRBJ2-3; D not resolved. V lost 6 bases and J 2 bases, leaving 6 bases between the germline ends. Germline V CDR1 and CDR2: SGHTA, FQGNSA. This CDR3 contains 12 residues. The CDR3 region is CASSPYTDTQYF. The DNA for the CDR3 is TGTGCCAGCAGTCCGTACACAGATACGCAGTATTTT.

This clonotype appeared once. The chain combines TRBV29-1 with TRBJ1-2; D is unresolved. CDR1 SQVTM and CDR2 ANQGSEA come from the germline V gene. The ends were cut back, 4 bases at V and 5 bases at J, with 11 bases in the middle. CDR3 length equals 12 residues. CDR3 region: CSVASGAYGYTF. Here the CDR3 DNA reads TGCAGCGTTGCGAGCGGTGCTTATGGCTACACCTTC.

The gene calls are TRBV5-1 and TRBJ2-3, with 8 nucleotides matching TRBD1. V gave up 4 bases and J gave up 7 bases; unmatched junction bases: 8. CDR3 length: 14 amino acids. Looked up from germline, CDR1 is SGHRS and CDR2 is YFSETQ. The CDR3 region has the DNA TGCGCCAGCAGCCCGGGACAGGTCCCCTATACGCAGTATTTT. It codes for CASSPGQVPYTQYF.

This clonotype was detected a few times. The chain recombines TRBV12-3 or TRBV12-4 with TRBJ1-1, with no clear D. V gave up 3 bases and J gave up 1 base, with 15 bases separating them. The length of the CDR3 is 16 residues. The CDR3, as DNA: TGTGCCAGCAGTTTGGGTCGATCACTGGGGAACACTGAAGCTTTCTTT. Its protein is CASSLGRSLGNTEAFF.

V gene TRBV7-6 combines with J gene TRBJ1-5, with TRBD1 identical over 8 bases. The germline CDR1 and CDR2 sequences are SGHVS and FNYEAQ. The CDR3 is 16 residues long. V lost 1 base, J lost 3 bases, and 5 bases stayed unmatched. CDR3 nucleotides: TGTGCCAGCAGCTTAGGGGCAGGGGGCCTCAATCAGCCCCAGCATTTT. Its translation: CASSLGAGGLNQPQHF.

The CDR3 DNA sequence: TGTGCCAGCAGGGCCGGGACGGTCTCCTACAATGAGCAGTTCTTC. Its protein is CASRAGTVSYNEQFF. The rearrangement joins TRBV6-1 to TRBJ2-1, with D possibly called TRBD1 or TRBD2 (5 bases each). Trimming took 6 bases from V and 0 from J, leaving 12 bases between them. The CDR3 runs to 15 residues. Germline CDR1 reads MNHNS; CDR2 reads SASEGT.

This CDR3 reads CASSQDLLVNEQFF. The CDR3 coding sequence is TGTGCCAGCAGCCAAGATCTATTAGTCAATGAGCAGTTCTTC. This chain connects TRBV3-1 to TRBJ2-1; unclear D gene. The CDR3 loop spans 14 amino acids. Trimming stripped 0 bases from V and 6 bases from J, with 9 bases between. Germline CDR1 reads LGHDT; CDR2 reads YNNKEL (reference sequence).

This clonotype has at least ten counts. The rearrangement joins TRBV5-8 to TRBJ2-6; no firm D call. The V end lost 2 bases, the J end lost 2 bases, and 8 bases lay between the germline ends. Per the germline V gene, CDR1 is SGHTS and CDR2 is YDEGEE. The CDR3 sequence is 15 residues long. The DNA of the CDR3 is TGTGCCAGCAGCTTCTGGGTGACTGGGGCCAACGTCCTGACTTTC. Translated: CASSFWVTGANVLTF.

This clonotype showed up just a few times. The rearrangement joins TRBV4-1 to TRBJ2-7, with D perhaps given as TRBD1 or TRBD2 (6 bases each). The CDR3 consists of 14 residues. Trimming removed 1 base at V and 4 bases at J, with 11 bases between. CDR1 MGHRA and CDR2 YSYEKL come from the germline V gene. The CDR3 DNA follows: TGCGCCAGCAGCCAAGGAGGGGGGCTGTACGAGCAGTACTTC. As protein: CASSQGGGLYEQYF.

This clonotype has only a few counts. The chain has TRBV11-3 and TRBJ1-1; D is undetermined. The germline V gene has CDR1 SGHNT and CDR2 YENEEA. CDR3 length equals 13 residues. Trimming took off 7 bases at V and 5 bases at J, with 14 bases between the two ends. This chain's CDR3 is CASTGYLETEAFF. In DNA form, the CDR3 reads TGTGCCAGCACCGGATACCTGGAAACTGAAGCTTTCTTT.

The chain has TRBV20-1 and TRBJ2-7, with a tentative D call TRBD1 (6 bases). CDR1 is DFQATT and CDR2 is SNEGSKA in the germline V gene (reference sequence). This CDR3 comprises 12 residues. Trimming took 3 bases from V and 3 from J, leaving 9 bases between them. The CDR3 reads CSASRGGYEQYF. As DNA, the CDR3 is TGCAGTGCTAGTAGAGGGGGCTACGAGCAGTACTTC.

The table lists this clonotype with a few counts. This rearrangement joins TRBV2 to TRBJ2-1, with D uncertain. The CDR3 covers 11 residues. The V gene lost 3 bases and the J gene lost 10 bases, with 7 bases spanning the gap. CDR1 SNHLY and CDR2 FYNNEI come from the germline V gene. The CDR3 coding sequence is TGTGCCAGCAGTGACGCCTGGGAGCAGTTCTTC. Its translation is CASSDAWEQFF. The full variable domain, with the rest looked up from reference TRBV2 and TRBJ2-1, is EPEVTQTPSHQVTQMGQEVILRCVPISNHLYFYWYRQILGQKVEFLVSFYNNEISEKSEIFDDQFSVERPDGSNFTLKIRSTKLEDSAMYFCASSDAWEQFFGPGTRLTVL.

This clonotype appeared many times. The chain employs TRBV5-1 and TRBJ1-4; D might be TRBD1 (5 bases). V shed 5 bases and J shed 0 bases, with 11 bases lying between them. Looked up from germline, CDR1 is SGHRS and CDR2 is YFSETQ. CDR3 length: 15 amino acids. The CDR3 loop is CASRGAAATNEKLFF. The CDR3, as DNA: TGCGCCAGCAGAGGGGCAGCCGCAACTAATGAAAAACTGTTTTTT.

V usage is TRBV12-3 or TRBV12-4 and J usage is TRBJ2-5; no definite D call. Trimming left V 3 bases short and J 4 bases short, with 12 bases between. The CDR3 sequence is 14 residues long. The CDR3 DNA follows: TGTGCCAGCAGTTTGCCCGGCGCCCGAGAGACCCAGTACTTC. Translation gives CASSLPGARETQYF.